These 20 T cell receptor beta chains originate from one sample sequenced in a study of T cell responses to AZD1222 COVID-19 vaccine. Clones were read by immunoSEQ multiplex PCR, and TCRdb kept only the in-frame ones, dropping some. This table has about 140,000 clones, 92% appearing once. The sequencing here drew on peripheral blood, taken on day 0 of AZD1222 vaccination. These receptors came from an adult in good health.

The gene calls are TRBV6-6 and TRBJ2-2; TRBD2 matches 7 bases. CDR1 MNHNY and CDR2 SVGAGI come from the germline V gene (reference sequence). The CDR3 contains 15 residues. V trimming: 2 bases; J trimming: 6 bases; junction bases outside the gene matches: 6. This CDR3 reads CASSYAGERAGELFF. The CDR3 DNA is TGTGCCAGCAGTTACGCGGGAGAAAGGGCCGGGGAGCTGTTTTTT.

This sequence joins TRBV6-6 and TRBJ1-3; the match to TRBD1 covers 8 bases. The CDR3 runs to 16 residues. V dropped 5 bases and J dropped 0; count of bases not matched to a gene: 6. Germline V gene sequence: CDR1 MNHNY, CDR2 SVGAGI (reference sequence). CDR3: CASSLGQVSSGNTIYF. The CDR3 bases are TGTGCCAGCAGTCTGGGACAGGTGAGCTCTGGAAACACCATATATTTT.

The sample holds one count of this clone. J is TRBJ1-3 and V is TRBV30; unclear D gene. The CDR3 consists of 13 residues. Germline assignment: CDR1 GTSNPN and CDR2 SVGIG (reference sequence). Trimming removed 5 bases from V and 0 bases from J, with 8 bases in between. In nucleotides, the CDR3 is TGTGCCTGGGGTCGGAACTCTGGAAACACCATATATTTT. This sequence encodes CAWGRNSGNTIYF.

On this clone: The junction departs from the called germline gene at one end, perhaps through a read error. The DNA for the CDR3 is TGTGCCACCAGTGGTTTGCCCGGGACAGGCGGGTCCGGCACCGGGGAGCTGTTTTTT. Residues: CATSGLPGTGGSGTGELFF. This sequence joins TRBV24-1 and TRBJ2-2, with 8 bases identical to TRBD1. The germline V gene has CDR1 KGHDR and CDR2 SFDVKD. CDR3 length: 19 amino acids.

This clone appeared a few times. The chain recombines TRBV30 with TRBJ2-7; a weak D match, TRBD1 (5 bases). V dropped 0 bases and J dropped 3 bases, with 9 bases sitting between them. This CDR3 comprises 13 residues. Germline CDR1 is GTSNPN and CDR2 is SVGIG (reference sequence). The CDR3 coding sequence is TGTGCCTGGAGTGTAAAGGGGTTCTACGAGCAGTACTTC. This encodes CAWSVKGFYEQYF.

The chain employs TRBV5-4 and TRBJ1-6; maybe TRBD1 (6 bases). The CDR3 length is 14 residues. Trimming removed 2 bases at V and 7 bases at J, with 10 bases between. Germline CDR1 is SGHNT and CDR2 is YYREEE (reference sequence). In DNA, the CDR3 is TGTGCCAGCAGCTTAAGGGGGGCAAATTCACCCCTCCACTTT. Translation: CASSLRGANSPLHF.

The chain recombines TRBV19 with TRBJ2-2; unclear D gene. Germline V CDR1 and CDR2: LNHDA, SQIVND (reference sequence). CDR3 size: 14 residues. V lost 7 bases to trimming and J lost 3 bases, with 12 bases between them. The CDR3 DNA sequence: TGTGCCAGTATGTGGGGTATCGACACCGGGGAGCTGTTTTTT. This translates into CASMWGIDTGELFF.

The chain recombines TRBV5-4 with TRBJ1-2; 10 bases map to TRBD1. V gave up 4 bases and J gave up 6 bases; unmatched junction bases: 18. Germline lookup yields CDR1 SGHNT and CDR2 YYREEE (reference sequence). This CDR3 region has 18 residues. The CDR3: CASSEKTTGDRGGNGYTF. DNA for the CDR3: TGTGCCAGCAGCGAAAAAACCACGGGGGACAGGGGAGGGAATGGCTACACCTTC.

This chain connects TRBV25-1 to TRBJ1-2, with D unclear. This CDR3 is 11 amino acids long. V gave up 6 bases and J gave up 6 bases, with 8 bases separating them. Germline loops: CDR1 MGHDK, CDR2 SYGVNS. CDR3 amino acids: CASREGHGYTF. CDR3 nucleotides: TGTGCCAGCAGAGAAGGGCATGGCTACACCTTC.

This chain uses TRBV5-1 with TRBJ1-3, with a weak D call TRBD1 (5 bases). The CDR3 extends over 15 amino acids. Deletions cut 3 bases from V and 3 bases from J, with 13 bases between. Looked up from germline, CDR1 is SGHRS and CDR2 is YFSETQ. In DNA, the CDR3 is TGCGCCAGCAGCTCCTCAGGGCAAGTTGGAAACACCATATATTTT. This encodes CASSSSGQVGNTIYF.

This rearrangement joins TRBV28 to TRBJ1-1; 8 positions match TRBD1. Germline CDR1 MDHEN, CDR2 SYDVKM. This CDR3 contains 13 residues. V lost 7 bases and J lost 10; bases outside the gene matches: 11. DNA for the CDR3: TGTGCCAGCACTACCTTAACCGGACAGGGAGCTTTCTTT. It translates to CASTTLTGQGAFF.

This sequence joins TRBV30 and TRBJ2-2, with D possibly matching TRBD1 (6 bases). V lost 4 bases and J lost 0, with 9 bases in between. The CDR3 spans 14 residues. In germline, CDR1 is GTSNPN, CDR2 SVGIG (reference sequence). The CDR3, as DNA: TGTGCCTGGAACGAGGGGGCGAACACCGGGGAGCTGTTTTTT. It translates to CAWNEGANTGELFF.

V and J are TRBV11-2 and TRBJ2-1; no firm D call. The V end was cut by 0 bases, the J end by 5 bases, with 11 bases between. Germline V gene data show CDR1 as SGHAT and CDR2 as FQNNGV. The CDR3 loop spans 15 amino acids. The CDR3 DNA sequence: TGTGCCAGCAGCTTAGAAGTCAACAGAGACAATGAGCAGTTCTTC. It yields the protein CASSLEVNRDNEQFF.

The gene calls are TRBV28 and TRBJ1-3, with D unresolved. Germline V gives CDR1 MDHEN, CDR2 SYDVKM. Deletions cut 6 bases from V and 1 base from J, with 1 base between. The CDR3 contains 11 residues. CDR3: CASRSGNTIYF. Here the CDR3 DNA reads TGTGCCAGCAGGTCTGGAAACACCATATATTTT.

The V and J genes are TRBV3-1 (or the pseudogene TRBV3-2) and TRBJ2-7; 8 bases align to TRBD1. The CDR3 totals 13 residues. Germline trimming cut 3 bases from V and 3 bases from J; bases unmatched to any gene: 1. CDR1 LGHDT and CDR2 YNNKEL come from the germline V gene (reference sequence). The DNA for the CDR3 is TGTGCCAGCAGCCAGGGACAGGACTACGAGCAGTACTTC. Amino acids: CASSQGQDYEQYF.

V usage is TRBV6-5 and J usage is TRBJ1-6; 10 positions match TRBD1. J gave up 10 bases and V 8 bases, and 5 bases lay outside the gene matches. Germline V CDR1 and CDR2: MNHEY, SVGAGI. This CDR3 has 13 amino acids. The CDR3 DNA sequence: TGTGCCAGCCTCGGGACAGGGGTCTCACCCCTCCACTTT. Protein sequence: CASLGTGVSPLHF.

The chain carries TRBV5-3 and TRBJ2-1, with 7 bases that match TRBD1. TRBV5-3 is annotated as an ORF whose role is uncertain. The CDR3 runs to 15 residues. With V trimmed by 4 bases and J by 5 bases, 9 bases remained unmatched. The CDR3 loop is CARSLRQGNNNEQFF. The CDR3 DNA reads as TGTGCCAGAAGCCTCCGACAGGGTAACAACAATGAGCAGTTCTTC.

J is TRBJ1-4 and V is TRBV5-1, with D tentatively TRBD1 (5 bases). The CDR3 length is 15 residues. The germline V gene encodes CDR1 SGHRS and CDR2 YFSETQ. Trimming took 3 bases from V and 4 from J, leaving 13 bases between them. CDR3: CASSWLGGVNEKLFF. Here the CDR3 DNA reads TGCGCCAGCAGCTGGCTTGGGGGGGTTAATGAAAAACTGTTTTTT.

The chain joins TRBV7-9 to TRBJ2-3; no firm D call. The germline CDR1 and CDR2 sequences are SEHNR and FQNEAQ (reference sequence). With 5 bases removed from V and 2 bases from J, the gap between germline ends came to 14 bases. This CDR3 is 15 amino acids long. The CDR3 loop reads CASSVLVAHTDTQYF. DNA for the CDR3: TGTGCCAGCAGCGTTCTAGTCGCACACACAGATACGCAGTATTTT.

The chain combines TRBV6-1 with TRBJ2-1, with TRBD2 identical over 12 bases. V lost 4 bases to trimming and J lost 1 base; unmatched junction nucleotides: 5. From germline, CDR1 is MNHNS and CDR2 SASEGT. The CDR3 length is 17 residues. The CDR3 DNA sequence: TGTGCCAGCAGTGGGACTAGCGGGGCCAGATCCTACAATGAGCAGTTCTTC. Protein: CASSGTSGARSYNEQFF.